These T cell receptor beta chains were read from a single sample in a study of cytomegalovirus exposure and HLA in healthy donors. Generated by immunoSEQ multiplex PCR, the TCRdb table keeps only in-frame clones and is missing some. Counted here are a few hundred thousand clones, roughly 90% occurring once; the ten biggest clones make up around 0.8%. Sample: PBMCs. The source is a woman between 18 and 29 years old in good health and CMV-seronegative. The CDR3 runs from the conserved cysteine through the conserved F or W.

cdr3_aa: CASSPLPGETQYF
v_call: TRBV7-6
j_call: TRBJ2-5

cdr3_aa: CASSQAGGASYEQYF
v_call: TRBV4-1
j_call: TRBJ2-7

cdr3_aa: CASCTGGPFTDTQYF
v_call: TRBV18
j_call: TRBJ2-3

cdr3_aa: CSVEPGEGNTGELFF
v_call: TRBV29-1
j_call: TRBJ2-2

cdr3_aa: CASKQNSGNTIYF
v_call: TRBV19
j_call: TRBJ1-3

cdr3_aa: CSVARVGGSYEQYF
v_call: TRBV29-1
j_call: TRBJ2-7

cdr3_aa: CASSVSGTGGYEQYF
v_call: TRBV25-1
j_call: TRBJ2-7

cdr3_aa: CASSDRGGNSPLHF
v_call: TRBV6-4
j_call: TRBJ1-6

cdr3_aa: CAWNRDRNTDTQYF
v_call: TRBV30
j_call: TRBJ2-3

cdr3_aa: CASSETVANTGELFF
v_call: TRBV6-1
j_call: TRBJ2-2

cdr3_aa: CASSIGTGGSDTQYF
v_call: TRBV19
j_call: TRBJ2-3

cdr3_aa: CAISASIGTGPNEQYF
v_call: TRBV10-3
j_call: TRBJ2-7

cdr3_aa: CASSLGTGQYEQYF
v_call: TRBV7-9
j_call: TRBJ2-7

cdr3_aa: CASSDSPGTGGGEQFF
v_call: TRBV6-4
j_call: TRBJ2-1

cdr3_aa: CSVTTVTEAFF
v_call: TRBV29-1
j_call: TRBJ1-1

cdr3_aa: CASSKDRQETQYF
v_call: TRBV11-3
j_call: TRBJ2-5

cdr3_aa: CSVERGNTEAFF
v_call: TRBV29-1
j_call: TRBJ1-1

cdr3_aa: CASSFGTAQETQYF
v_call: TRBV27
j_call: TRBJ2-5

cdr3_aa: CASSYRGQNEQFF
v_call: TRBV19
j_call: TRBJ2-1

cdr3_aa: CAISESARGKGSNQPQHF
v_call: TRBV10-3
j_call: TRBJ1-5

cdr3_aa: CASSLTGGPGADTQYF
v_call: TRBV7-9
j_call: TRBJ2-3

cdr3_aa: CASSEMAGGTYEQYF
v_call: TRBV6-1
j_call: TRBJ2-7

cdr3_aa: CALLTGLIRRETQYF
v_call: TRBV5-6
j_call: TRBJ2-5

cdr3_aa: CASSPGVEQFF
v_call: TRBV2
j_call: TRBJ2-1

cdr3_aa: CASSSNPGTASGEMEYF
v_call: TRBV28
j_call: TRBJ2-7

cdr3_aa: CASSPGLAGYEQYF
v_call: TRBV7-9
j_call: TRBJ2-7

cdr3_aa: CASSFLPYYNEQFF
v_call: TRBV7-8
j_call: TRBJ2-1